The entry below gives a single T cell receptor (beta chain) sequence along with its context. The data are from a study of blood T cell repertoires in COVID-19. About the research overall: The origin of the acute and convalescent COVID-19 samples was the United States, Italy and Spain.

This CDR3 has 15 residues. Trimming took 0 bases from V and 3 from J, leaving 12 bases between them. CDR1 LGHNA and CDR2 YSLEER come from the germline V gene. Recruitment covered 20 to 25 US areas and drew participants whose ages spanned roughly 18 to 100 years. Some clones are missing from TCRdb's copy, which holds only in-frame ones; the method was immunoSEQ multiplex PCR. Among under 350,000 clones, 80% to 90% were seen once, and the ten largest hold around 4.5%. The rearrangement joins TRBV4-3 to TRBJ2-7; D is ambiguous. The TCR originated in a woman in her thirties or forties with acute COVID-19. The sequenced sample consisted of PBMCs or T cells enriched from blood (not recorded which). Here the CDR3 DNA reads TGCGCCAGCAGCCAAGATCGAGGCAGATACTACGAGCAGTACTTC. This codes for CASSQDRGRYYEQYF.